The clone carrying this T cell receptor (beta chain) appeared once. The sample comes from a study of blood T cell repertoires in COVID-19. In the original processing: The assay estimated nucleated cells by amplifying reference gene primers. This table comes from immunoSEQ multiplex PCR, and its TCRdb copy is limited to in-frame clones, with some not included. V and J calls and clone size are those listed in that table; D and trimming were worked out from the DNA. The sample consists of under 200,000 clones, more than 75% of them appearing once. CDR1 and CDR2 (germline): LNHDA, SQIVND (reference sequence). Trimming removed 5 bases from V and 4 bases from J; junction bases left unmatched: 12. The CDR3 contains 16 residues.

The rearrangement joins TRBV19 to TRBJ1-2, with 8 nucleotides matching TRBD1. The TCR comes from a woman older than 75 with acute or convalescent COVID-19. The specimen sequenced was peripheral blood. The CDR3 protein is CASSARTGTGPYGYTF. The CDR3 DNA is TGTGCCAGTAGTGCCCGAACCGGGACAGGACCCTATGGCTACACCTTC. Together with reference TRBV19 and TRBJ1-2, the CDR3 gives the full variable domain: DGGITQSPKYLFRKEGQNVTLSCEQNLNHDAMYWYRQDPGQGLRLIYYSQIVNDFQKGDIAEGYSVSREKKESFPLTVTSAQKNPTAFYLCASSARTGTGPYGYTFGSGTRLTVV.